This is a list of T cell receptor beta chains from one sample in a study of cytomegalovirus exposure and HLA in healthy donors. Assay used: immunoSEQ multiplex PCR; TCRdb lists only in-frame clones, some missing. The data show some 110,000 clones, with 75% to 80% seen just once and 5% to 6.5% held by the top ten. Sequencing was carried out using PBMCs. These TCRs come from a man aged 60-69 years in good health and CMV-seropositive. Both conserved end residues are part of each CDR3. D genes are given only for firm matches. Rows may omit the clone size; those that give it use once, few, many or a size class.

J,D,length,V,size,CDR3,DNA
TRBJ2-7,TRBD2,15,TRBV10-2,.,CASSPTSGGNYEQYF,TGCGCCAGCAGTCCCACTAGCGGGGGGAACTACGAGCAGTACTTC
TRBJ1-4,TRBD1,15,TRBV5-1,.,CASSGQGGGYEKLFF,TGCGCCAGCAGTGGACAGGGCGGAGGCTACGAAAAACTGTTTTTT
TRBJ1-1,.,13,TRBV5-1,few,CASSLDSRTEAFF,TGCGCCAGCAGCTTGGATTCGCGAACTGAAGCTTTCTTT
TRBJ1-6,.,17,TRBV7-2,.,CASSLGSPGIYNSPLHF,TGTGCCAGCAGCTTAGGTTCCCCAGGGATATATAATTCACCCCTCCACTTT
TRBJ2-7,TRBD2,17,TRBV5-1,once,CASSPRVSGGSSYEQYF,TGCGCCAGCAGTCCGAGGGTTAGCGGGGGAAGCTCCTACGAGCAGTACTTC
TRBJ2-2,.,17,TRBV4-1,few,CASSQGSGGLNTGELFF,TGCGCCAGCAGCCAAGGGTCCGGGGGACTGAACACCGGGGAGCTGTTTTTT
TRBJ2-7,TRBD2,17,TRBV4-2,.,CASSQPKGLAGGYEQYF,TGTGCCAGCAGCCAACCCAAGGGACTAGCGGGGGGCTACGAGCAGTACTTC
TRBJ1-3,TRBD1,14,TRBV10-2,.,CASSHRTGGNTIYF,TGCGCCAGCAGCCACAGGACAGGGGGAAACACCATATATTTT
TRBJ2-7,TRBD2,16,TRBV30,.,CAWSLWRGGQAYEQYF,TGTGCCTGGAGCCTCTGGCGCGGGGGGCAAGCCTACGAGCAGTACTTC
TRBJ1-3,TRBD1,15,TRBV2,.,CASSLQGIGADTIYF,TGTGCCAGCAGCCTACAGGGGATCGGTGCGGACACCATATATTTT
TRBJ1-5,.,15,TRBV4-3,.,CASSQAVGSQGPQHF,TGCGCCAGCAGCCAAGCGGTCGGCAGTCAGGGGCCCCAGCATTTT
TRBJ2-7,.,15,TRBV5-1,.,CASSLPMDSSYEQYF,TGCGCCAGCAGCTTGCCAATGGACAGCTCCTACGAGCAGTACTTC
TRBJ2-2,.,16,TRBV5-1,.,CASSLEWGWGTGELFF,TGCGCCAGCAGCTTGGAATGGGGCTGGGGCACCGGGGAGCTGTTTTTT
TRBJ1-6,TRBD1,15,TRBV18,.,CASSPFQGAEAPLHF,TGTGCCAGCTCACCATTCCAGGGGGCTGAGGCACCCCTCCACTTT
TRBJ1-5,TRBD1,14,TRBV7-2,.,CASSSRQGHQPQHF,TGTGCCAGCAGCTCTAGACAGGGGCACCAGCCCCAGCATTTT
TRBJ1-1,.,12,TRBV28,.,CASSLVAIGAFF,TGTGCCAGCAGTTTAGTGGCAATCGGGGCTTTCTTT
TRBJ2-3,.,17,TRBV18,many,CASTVGDTFSSTDTQYF,TGTGCCAGCACAGTGGGGGACACCTTCTCTAGCACAGATACGCAGTATTTT
TRBJ2-3,.,15,TRBV29-1,.,CSVEAQGTSTDTQYF,TGCAGCGTTGAAGCCCAGGGGACGAGCACAGATACGCAGTATTTT
TRBJ2-5,TRBD2,16,TRBV7-8,once,CASSLVLAGRQETQYF,TGTGCCAGCAGCTTAGTGCTAGCGGGTCGACAAGAGACCCAGTACTTC
TRBJ2-2,TRBD2,21,TRBV10-3,.,CAISDRPPGLAGGPGTGELFF,TGTGCCATCAGTGATAGGCCTCCGGGACTAGCGGGGGGTCCGGGCACCGGGGAGCTGTTTTTT
TRBJ1-1,TRBD1,13,TRBV2,.,CASSEAGTGEAFF,TGTGCCAGCAGTGAAGCTGGGACAGGGGAAGCTTTCTTT
TRBJ2-7,TRBD1,12,TRBV6-5,.,CASRDRVHEQYF,TGTGCCAGCAGGGACAGGGTCCACGAGCAGTACTTC
TRBJ1-5,.,13,TRBV18,.,CASSRQDNQPQHF,TGTGCCAGCTCACGACAGGATAATCAGCCCCAGCATTTT
TRBJ1-5,TRBD1,16,TRBV19,.,CASSEPGQGAGQPQHF,TGTGCCAGTAGTGAACCGGGACAGGGGGCGGGTCAGCCCCAGCATTTT
TRBJ1-5,.,15,TRBV6-1,.,CASSEGRLSNQPQHF,TGTGCCAGCAGTGAAGGGAGACTGAGCAATCAGCCCCAGCATTTT
TRBJ2-3,TRBD2,19,TRBV2,.,CASSDVSFWTSGLTDTQYF,TGTGCCAGCAGTGATGTGTCGTTTTGGACTAGCGGACTCACAGATACGCAGTATTTT